This T cell receptor beta chain was retrieved from a study of blood T cell repertoires in COVID-19. Study summary: Samples representing acute and convalescent COVID-19 were sourced from the United States, Italy and Spain. Sample material is recorded as cDNA or gDNA derived from T cells, B-cell-depleted T cells, or PBMCs.

The authors' processing: Amplified reference gene primers provided the basis for estimating nucleated cell counts. The assay was immunoSEQ multiplex PCR, and TCRdb's table has in-frame clones only and misses some. That table is the source of V, J and clone size, and D and trimming were worked out from the DNA. The sample records tens of thousands of clones, around 90% being singletons. V shed 8 bases, J shed 2 bases, and the junction held 5 bases outside the gene matches. The germline V gene has CDR1 LNHDA and CDR2 SQIVND (reference sequence). CDR3 length: 14 residues. Sequencing was carried out using peripheral blood. The sequence came from a middle-aged man with acute or convalescent COVID-19. The V call is TRBV19, the J call TRBJ2-5, with 10 bases fitting TRBD2. In DNA form, the CDR3 reads TGTGCCAGTGGGTCTAGCGGGGGACAAGAGACCCAGTACTTC. Translated: CASGSSGGQETQYF. The full variable domain, rest sourced from reference TRBV19 and TRBJ2-5, is DGGITQSPKYLFRKEGQNVTLSCEQNLNHDAMYWYRQDPGQGLRLIYYSQIVNDFQKGDIAEGYSVSREKKESFPLTVTSAQKNPTAFYLCASGSSGGQETQYFGPGTRLLVL.